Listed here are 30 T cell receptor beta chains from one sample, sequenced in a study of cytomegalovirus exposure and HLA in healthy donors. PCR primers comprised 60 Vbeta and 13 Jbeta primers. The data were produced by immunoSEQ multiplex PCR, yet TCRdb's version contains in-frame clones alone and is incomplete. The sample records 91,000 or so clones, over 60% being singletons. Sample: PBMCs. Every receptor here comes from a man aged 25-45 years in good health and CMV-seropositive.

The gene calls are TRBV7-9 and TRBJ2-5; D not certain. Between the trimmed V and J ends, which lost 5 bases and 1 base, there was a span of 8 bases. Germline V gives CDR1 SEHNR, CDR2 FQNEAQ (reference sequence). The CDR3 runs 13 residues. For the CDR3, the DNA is TGTGCCAGCAGCCTTCCCAGCCAAGAGACCCAGTACTTC. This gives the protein CASSLPSQETQYF.

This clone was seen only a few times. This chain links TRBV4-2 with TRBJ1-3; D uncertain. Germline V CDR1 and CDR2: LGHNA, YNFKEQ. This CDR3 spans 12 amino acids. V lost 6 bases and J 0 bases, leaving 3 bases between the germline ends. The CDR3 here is CASSHSGNTIYF. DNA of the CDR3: TGTGCCAGCAGTCACTCTGGAAACACCATATATTTT.

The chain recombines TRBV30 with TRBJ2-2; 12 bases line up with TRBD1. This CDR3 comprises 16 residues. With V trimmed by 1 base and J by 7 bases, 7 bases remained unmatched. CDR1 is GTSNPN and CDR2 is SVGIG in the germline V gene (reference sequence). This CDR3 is CAWSARDRGRVGELFF. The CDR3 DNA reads TGTGCCTGGAGTGCCCGGGACAGGGGGCGCGTCGGGGAGCTGTTTTTT.

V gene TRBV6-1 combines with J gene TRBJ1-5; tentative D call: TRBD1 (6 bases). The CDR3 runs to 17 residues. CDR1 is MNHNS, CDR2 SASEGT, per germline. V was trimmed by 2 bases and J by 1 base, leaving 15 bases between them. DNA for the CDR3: TGTGCCAGCAGTGAACAGGGGATTCAGGTCAGCAATCAGCCCCAGCATTTT. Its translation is CASSEQGIQVSNQPQHF.

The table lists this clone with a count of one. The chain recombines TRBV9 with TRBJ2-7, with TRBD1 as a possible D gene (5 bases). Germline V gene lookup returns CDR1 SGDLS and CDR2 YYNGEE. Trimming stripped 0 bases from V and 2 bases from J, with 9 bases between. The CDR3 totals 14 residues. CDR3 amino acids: CASSVASRAYEQYF. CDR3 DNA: TGTGCCAGCAGCGTAGCCAGCAGGGCCTACGAGCAGTACTTC.

CDR3: CASSISTGANQPQHF. The CDR3 region has the DNA TGTGCCAGTAGTATCTCGACAGGGGCCAATCAGCCCCAGCATTTT. The chain uses TRBV19 and TRBJ1-5; 8 positions match TRBD1. This CDR3 has 15 amino acids. Unmatched junction bases numbered 4, after V lost 3 bases and J lost 3 bases. Germline V lookup: CDR1 LNHDA, CDR2 SQIVND (reference sequence).

The CDR3 spells CASDSRTQYF. CDR3 DNA: TGTGCCAGCGATAGTCGGACCCAGTACTTC. The V call is TRBV6-1, the J call TRBJ2-5, with D unclear. The germline V and J ends were trimmed by 8 bases and 7 bases, with 8 bases remaining between them. The V gene's germline CDR1 is MNHNS and CDR2 SASEGT. The CDR3 covers 10 residues.

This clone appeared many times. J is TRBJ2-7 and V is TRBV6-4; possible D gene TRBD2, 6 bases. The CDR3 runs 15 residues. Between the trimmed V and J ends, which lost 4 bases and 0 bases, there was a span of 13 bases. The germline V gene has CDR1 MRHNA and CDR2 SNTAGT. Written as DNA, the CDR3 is TGTGCCAGCAGTGCTAGCGACCCGGCCTCCTACGAGCAGTACTTC. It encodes CASSASDPASYEQYF.

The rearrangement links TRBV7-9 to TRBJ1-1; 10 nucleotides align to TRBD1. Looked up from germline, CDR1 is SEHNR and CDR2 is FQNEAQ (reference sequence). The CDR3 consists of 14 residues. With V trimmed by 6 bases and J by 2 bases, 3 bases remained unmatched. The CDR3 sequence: CASSLTGGNTEAFF. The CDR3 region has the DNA TGTGCCAGCAGTTTGACAGGGGGCAACACTGAAGCTTTCTTT.

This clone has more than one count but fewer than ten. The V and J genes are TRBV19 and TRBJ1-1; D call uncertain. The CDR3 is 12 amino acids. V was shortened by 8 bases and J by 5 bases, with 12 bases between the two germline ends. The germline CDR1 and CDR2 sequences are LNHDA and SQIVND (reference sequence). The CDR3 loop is CASGQAYTEAFF. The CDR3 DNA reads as TGTGCCAGTGGCCAGGCATATACTGAAGCTTTCTTT.

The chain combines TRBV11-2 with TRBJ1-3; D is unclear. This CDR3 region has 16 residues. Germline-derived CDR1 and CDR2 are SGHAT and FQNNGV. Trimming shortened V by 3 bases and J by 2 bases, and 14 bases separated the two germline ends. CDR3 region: CASSFVRDPPGNTIYF. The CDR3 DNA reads TGTGCCAGCAGCTTTGTTCGGGATCCTCCTGGAAACACCATATATTTT. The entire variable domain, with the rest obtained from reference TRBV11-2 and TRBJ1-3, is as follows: EAGVAQSPRYKIIEKRQSVAFWCNPISGHATLYWYQQILGQGPKLLIQFQNNGVVDDSQLPKDRFSAERLKGVDSTLKIQPAKLEDSAVYLCASSFVRDPPGNTIYFGEGSWLTVV.

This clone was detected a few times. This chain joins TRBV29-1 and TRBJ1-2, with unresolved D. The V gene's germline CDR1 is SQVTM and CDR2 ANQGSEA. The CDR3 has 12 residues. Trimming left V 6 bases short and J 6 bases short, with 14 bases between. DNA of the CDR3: TGCAGCGTCCCCGACATCCTCCATGGCTACACCTTC. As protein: CSVPDILHGYTF.

CDR3 loop: CASSDRRQGGIHGNQPQHF. The CDR3 DNA reads as TGTGCCAGCAGTGACCGGCGGCAGGGGGGAATCCACGGCAATCAGCCCCAGCATTTT. The rearrangement joins TRBV6-1 to TRBJ1-5; 7 bases match TRBD1. The CDR3 is 19 amino acids. V dropped 3 bases and J dropped 2; count of bases not matched to a gene: 16. The V gene's germline CDR1 is MNHNS and CDR2 SASEGT.

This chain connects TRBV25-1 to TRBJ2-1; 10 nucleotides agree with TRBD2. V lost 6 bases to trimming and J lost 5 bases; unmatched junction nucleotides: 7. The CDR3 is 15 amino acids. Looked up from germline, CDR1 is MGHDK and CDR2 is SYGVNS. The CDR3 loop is CASRVPGLANNEQFF. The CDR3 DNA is TGTGCCAGCAGGGTACCGGGACTAGCGAACAATGAGCAGTTCTTC.

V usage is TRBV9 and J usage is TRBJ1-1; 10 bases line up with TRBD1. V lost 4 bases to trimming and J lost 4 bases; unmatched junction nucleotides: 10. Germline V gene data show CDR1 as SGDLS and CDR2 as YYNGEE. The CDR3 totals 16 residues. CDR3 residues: CASSSTPGTGVTEAFF. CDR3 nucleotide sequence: TGTGCCAGCAGCTCTACCCCGGGGACAGGGGTCACTGAAGCTTTCTTT.

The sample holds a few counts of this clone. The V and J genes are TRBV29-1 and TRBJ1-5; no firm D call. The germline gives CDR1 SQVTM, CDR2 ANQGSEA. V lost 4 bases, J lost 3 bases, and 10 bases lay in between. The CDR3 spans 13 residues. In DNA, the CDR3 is TGCAGCGTTGCCTCCCAGGTCAATCAGCCCCAGCATTTT. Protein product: CSVASQVNQPQHF.

In DNA, the CDR3 is TGTGCCAGCAGTGGGCTAGCGGGGAACACCTACGAGCAGTACGTC. Translating gives CASSGLAGNTYEQYV. The chain couples TRBV2 to TRBJ2-7; 9 bases fit TRBD2. Germline V gives CDR1 SNHLY, CDR2 FYNNEI. With 4 bases clipped from V and 2 bases from J, the junction kept 6 bases outside the gene matches. This CDR3 is 15 amino acids long.

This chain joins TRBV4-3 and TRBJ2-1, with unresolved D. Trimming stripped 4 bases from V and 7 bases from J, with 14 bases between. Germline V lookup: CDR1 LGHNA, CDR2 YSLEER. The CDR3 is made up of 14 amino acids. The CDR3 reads CASSPIGEENEQFF. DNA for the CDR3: TGCGCCAGCAGCCCCATCGGAGAGGAAAATGAGCAGTTCTTC.

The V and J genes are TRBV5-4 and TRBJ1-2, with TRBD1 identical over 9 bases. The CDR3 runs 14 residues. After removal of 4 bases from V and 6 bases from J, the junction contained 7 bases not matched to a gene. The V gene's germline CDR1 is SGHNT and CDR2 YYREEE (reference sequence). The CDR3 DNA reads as TGTGCCAGCAGCCCTCCTAACAGGGGGCATGGCTACACCTTC. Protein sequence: CASSPPNRGHGYTF. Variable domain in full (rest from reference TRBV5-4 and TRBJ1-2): ETGVTQSPTHLIKTRGQQVTLRCSSQSGHNTVSWYQQALGQGPQFIFQYYREEENGRGNFPPRFSGLQFPNYSSELNVNALELDDSALYLCASSPPNRGHGYTFGSGTRLTVV.

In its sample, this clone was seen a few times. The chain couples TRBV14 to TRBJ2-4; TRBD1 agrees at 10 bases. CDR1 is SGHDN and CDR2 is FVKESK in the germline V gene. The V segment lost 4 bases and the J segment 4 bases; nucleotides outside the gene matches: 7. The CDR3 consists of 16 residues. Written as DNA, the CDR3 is TGTGCCAGCAGCCCGGGGACAGGGGAGAGGAAAAACATTCAGTACTTC. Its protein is CASSPGTGERKNIQYF.

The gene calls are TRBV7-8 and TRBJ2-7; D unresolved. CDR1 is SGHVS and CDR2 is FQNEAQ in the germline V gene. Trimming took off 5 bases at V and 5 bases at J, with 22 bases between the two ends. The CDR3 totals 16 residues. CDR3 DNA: TGTGCCAGCAGCCGTGGAAACGCATTTCAGGCCCACGAGCAGTACTTC. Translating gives CASSRGNAFQAHEQYF.

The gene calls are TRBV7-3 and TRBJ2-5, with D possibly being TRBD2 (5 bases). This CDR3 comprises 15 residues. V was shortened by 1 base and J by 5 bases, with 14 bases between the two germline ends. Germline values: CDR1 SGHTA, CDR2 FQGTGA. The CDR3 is CASSLSGGEMETQYF. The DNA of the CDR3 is TGTGCCAGCAGCTTAAGTGGTGGGGAGATGGAGACCCAGTACTTC.

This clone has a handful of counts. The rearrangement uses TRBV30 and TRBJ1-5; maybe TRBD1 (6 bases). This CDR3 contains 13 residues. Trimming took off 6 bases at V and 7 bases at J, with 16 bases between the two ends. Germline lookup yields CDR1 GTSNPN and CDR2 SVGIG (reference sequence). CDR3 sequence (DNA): TGTGCCTGCGCCGGGACAATCGGACAGCCCCAGCATTTT. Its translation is CACAGTIGQPQHF.

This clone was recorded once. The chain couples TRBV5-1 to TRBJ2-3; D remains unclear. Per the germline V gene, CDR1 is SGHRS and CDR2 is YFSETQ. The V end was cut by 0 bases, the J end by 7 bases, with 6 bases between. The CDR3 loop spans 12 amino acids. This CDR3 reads CASSLDRYTQYF. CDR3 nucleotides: TGCGCCAGCAGCTTGGACCGGTATACGCAGTATTTT. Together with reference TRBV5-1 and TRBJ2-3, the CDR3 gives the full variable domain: KAGVTQTPRYLIKTRGQQVTLSCSPISGHRSVSWYQQTPGQGLQFLFEYFSETQRNKGNFPGRFSGRQFSNSRSEMNVSTLELGDSALYLCASSLDRYTQYFGPGTRLTVL.

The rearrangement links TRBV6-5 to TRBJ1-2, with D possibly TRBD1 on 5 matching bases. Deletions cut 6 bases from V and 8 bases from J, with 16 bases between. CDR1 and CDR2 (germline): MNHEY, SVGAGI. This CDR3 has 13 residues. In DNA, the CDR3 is TGTGCCAGCAGCCGGGGGGAGAGCGAGGGCTACACCTTC. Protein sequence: CASSRGESEGYTF.

The CDR3 region is CASSSRGGEKLFF. CDR3 nucleotide sequence: TGTGCCAGCAGCTCCAGGGGTGGTGAAAAACTGTTTTTT. This rearrangement joins TRBV7-8 to TRBJ1-4; tentative D call: TRBD1 (6 bases). CDR3 length equals 13 residues. Germline V CDR1 and CDR2: SGHVS, FQNEAQ. V dropped 4 bases and J dropped 7 bases, with 10 bases sitting between them.

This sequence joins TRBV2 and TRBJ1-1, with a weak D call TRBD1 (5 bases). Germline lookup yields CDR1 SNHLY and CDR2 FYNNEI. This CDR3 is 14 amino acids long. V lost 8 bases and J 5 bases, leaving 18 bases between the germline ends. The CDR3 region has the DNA TGTGCCAGCGGCGAACCGGGACTTCTAACTGAAGCTTTCTTT. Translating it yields CASGEPGLLTEAFF.

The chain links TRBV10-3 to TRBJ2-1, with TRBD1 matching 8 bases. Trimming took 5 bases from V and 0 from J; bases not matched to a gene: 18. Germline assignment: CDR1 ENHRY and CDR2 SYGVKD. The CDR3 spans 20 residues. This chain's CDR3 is CAISTGQGQLLDSSYNEQFF. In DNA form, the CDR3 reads TGTGCCATCAGTACCGGACAGGGACAATTACTTGACAGCTCCTACAATGAGCAGTTCTTC.

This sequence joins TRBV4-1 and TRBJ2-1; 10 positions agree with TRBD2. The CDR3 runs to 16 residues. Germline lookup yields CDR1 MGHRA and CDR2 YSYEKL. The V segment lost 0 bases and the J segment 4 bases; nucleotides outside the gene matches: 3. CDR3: CASSQDLAGVYNEQFF. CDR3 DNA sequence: TGCGCCAGCAGCCAAGATCTAGCGGGGGTTTACAATGAGCAGTTCTTC.

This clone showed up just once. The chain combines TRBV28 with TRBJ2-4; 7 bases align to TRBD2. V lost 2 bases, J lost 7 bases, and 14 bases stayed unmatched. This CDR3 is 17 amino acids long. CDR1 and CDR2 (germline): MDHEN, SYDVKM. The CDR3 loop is CASSLPAATSPVNIQYF. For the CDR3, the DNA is TGTGCCAGCAGTTTACCTGCTGCGACTAGCCCGGTTAACATTCAGTACTTC.